What follows is one T cell receptor beta chain and its context. Its matching antigen is unknown. The data were taken from a study of shared clonotypes between healthy human individuals. Study-level points and caveats: Only blood was sampled, and tissue TCR repertoires likely differ from blood ones. Across subsets, estimated richness was generally greater for naive than for memory populations.

The deep-level immunoSEQ assay was used. Using immunoSEQ multiplex PCR, the repertoire was profiled, and TCRdb retains in-frame clones only, with some absent. Here the sample spans some 980,000 clones, 76% being singletons. Splitting the CD4+ cells yielded a CD45RA+ naive subset and a CD45RA-negative memory subset. This CDR3 is built from 15 residues. Germline V gene lookup returns CDR1 SGHRS and CDR2 YFSETQ. Trimming stripped 4 bases from V and 0 bases from J, with 13 bases between. This clonotype originated in a man aged 18 to 30 in good health. Sequenced sample: memory CD4+ T cells sorted from blood. Regarding subset: CD45RA-negative fraction. This rearrangement joins TRBV5-1 to TRBJ1-1; D gene uncertain. The CDR3 region has the DNA TGCGCCAGCAGCCTTGGCCCGGGAGTGAACACTGAAGCTTTCTTT. Translating gives CASSLGPGVNTEAFF.